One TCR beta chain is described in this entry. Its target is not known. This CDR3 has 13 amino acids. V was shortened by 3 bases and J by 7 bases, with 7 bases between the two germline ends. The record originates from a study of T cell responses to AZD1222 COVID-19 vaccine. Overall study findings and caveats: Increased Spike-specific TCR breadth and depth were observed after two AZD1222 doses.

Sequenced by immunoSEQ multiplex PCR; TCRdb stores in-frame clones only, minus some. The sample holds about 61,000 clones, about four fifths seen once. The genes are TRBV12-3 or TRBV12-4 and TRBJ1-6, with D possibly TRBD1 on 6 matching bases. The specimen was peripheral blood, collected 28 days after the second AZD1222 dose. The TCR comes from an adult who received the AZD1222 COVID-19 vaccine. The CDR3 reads CASSFTGNSPLHF. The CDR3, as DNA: TGTGCCAGCAGTTTCACAGGGAATTCACCCCTCCACTTT.